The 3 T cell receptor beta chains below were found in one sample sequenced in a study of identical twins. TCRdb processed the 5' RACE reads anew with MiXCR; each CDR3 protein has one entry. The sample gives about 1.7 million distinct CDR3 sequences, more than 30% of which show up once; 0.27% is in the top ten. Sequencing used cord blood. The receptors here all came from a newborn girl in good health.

As DNA, the CDR3 is TGCGCCAGCAGCTTTTCCGACTCTGGGGCCAACGTCCTGACTTTC. Translating gives CASSFSDSGANVLTF. The rearrangement joins TRBV5-1 to TRBJ2-6; D is undetermined. CDR3 size: 15 residues. CDR1 is SGHRS, CDR2 YFSETQ, per germline. V was trimmed by 2 bases and J by 0 bases, leaving 6 bases between them.

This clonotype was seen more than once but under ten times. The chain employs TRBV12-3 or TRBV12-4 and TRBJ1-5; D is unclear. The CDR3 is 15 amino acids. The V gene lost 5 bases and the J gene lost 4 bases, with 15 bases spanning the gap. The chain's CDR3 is CASSLRHPRNQPQHF. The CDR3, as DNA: TGTGCCAGCAGTCTCCGACACCCCAGGAATCAGCCCCAGCATTTT.

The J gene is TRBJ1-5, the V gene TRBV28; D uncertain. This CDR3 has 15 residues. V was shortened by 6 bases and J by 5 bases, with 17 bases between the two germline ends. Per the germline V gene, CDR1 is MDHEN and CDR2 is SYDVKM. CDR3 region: CASRPTSSGDQPQHF. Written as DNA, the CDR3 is TGTGCCAGCAGGCCGACCTCAAGTGGAGATCAGCCCCAGCATTTT.